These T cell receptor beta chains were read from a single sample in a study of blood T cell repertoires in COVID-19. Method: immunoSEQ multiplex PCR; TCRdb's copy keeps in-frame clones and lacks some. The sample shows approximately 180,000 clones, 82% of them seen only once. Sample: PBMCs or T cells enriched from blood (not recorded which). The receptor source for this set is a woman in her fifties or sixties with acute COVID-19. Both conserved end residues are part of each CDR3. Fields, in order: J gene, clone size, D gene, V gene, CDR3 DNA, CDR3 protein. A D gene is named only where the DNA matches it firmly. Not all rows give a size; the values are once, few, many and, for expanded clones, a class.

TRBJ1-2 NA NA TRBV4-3 TGCGCCAGCAGCCCTAACACGGGATTCGGTGGCTACACCTTC CASSPNTGFGGYTF
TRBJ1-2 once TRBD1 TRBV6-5 TGTGCCAGCAGTTACGCCCGGGACAGGGGAGGGTATGGCTACACCTTC CASSYARDRGGYGYTF
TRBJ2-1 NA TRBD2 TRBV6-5 TGTGCCAGCAGTTACGAAGCGGGGAGCTACAATGAGCAGTTCTTC CASSYEAGSYNEQFF
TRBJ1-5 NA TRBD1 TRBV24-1 TGTGCCACCAGTGAGCGGGACAGGGGGCCAGATCAGCCCCAGCATTTT CATSERDRGPDQPQHF
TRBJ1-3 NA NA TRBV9 TGTGCCAGCAGTGCCTCGCGAGGAAACACCATATATTTT CASSASRGNTIYF
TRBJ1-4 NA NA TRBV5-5 TGTGCCAGCAGCTTGGCAGTTAACGAAAAACTGTTTTTT CASSLAVNEKLFF
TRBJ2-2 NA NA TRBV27 TGTGCCAGCAGGGGTTATCAGGGCACCGGGGAGCTGTTTTTT CASRGYQGTGELFF
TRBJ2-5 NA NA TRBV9 TGTGCCAGCAGCGTAGACTCCACAGGGAAGGAGACCCAGTACTTC CASSVDSTGKETQYF
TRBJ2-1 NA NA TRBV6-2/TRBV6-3 TGTGCCAGCAGTTACCCGCAGGCGGGATTATACTACAATGAGCAGTTCTTC CASSYPQAGLYYNEQFF
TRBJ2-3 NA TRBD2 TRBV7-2 TGTGCCAGCAGCAATTTAGCGGGAGGCAGAGATACGCAGTATTTT CASSNLAGGRDTQYF
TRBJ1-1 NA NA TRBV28 TGTGCCAGCAGTTTTCAGGACACTGAAGCTTTCTTT CASSFQDTEAFF
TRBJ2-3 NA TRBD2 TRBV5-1 TGCGCCAGCAGCATCTCTAGCGGGAGGGCCACAGATACGCAGTATTTT CASSISSGRATDTQYF
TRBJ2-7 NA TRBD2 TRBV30 TGTGCCTGGAGCCCCGGACTAGCGGGAGAAGAGCAGTACTTC CAWSPGLAGEEQYF
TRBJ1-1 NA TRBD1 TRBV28 TGTGCCAGCAGTCCCCGGGACAGCATAGGCACTGAAGCTTTCTTT CASSPRDSIGTEAFF
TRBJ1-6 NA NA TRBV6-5 TGTGCCAGCAGCACGGGAAGAAATTCACCCCTCCACTTT CASSTGRNSPLHF